This TCR beta chain was retrieved from a study of beta chain features in type 1 diabetes (dated by TCRdb to about 2018). Regarding the research as a whole: Patients and healthy donors did not differ in mean age, gender distribution, total cell number or subset yield. A total of approximately 99,000,000 sorted cells were examined across all samples, and RNA yield correlated strongly with the number of cells per subset. The study compared TCRB repertoires of sorted circulating CD4+ T cell subsets between recently diagnosed type 1 diabetes patients and matched healthy donors. Whereas all 30 or so donors provided naive and central memory subsets, regulatory and stem cell-like memory subsets were isolated from just 8 patients and about 8 healthy donors.

The entire isolated RNA was reverse transcribed using the High Capacity cDNA Reverse Transcription Kit, and thus expressed TCRB transcripts were sequenced. Deep immunoSEQ sequencing was performed on naive, central memory and regulatory T cell samples, with an average of roughly 3.5 million total reads per sample. After sorted cells were lysed in RLT buffer, RNA was extracted with DNase-treated RNeasy Micro or Mini kits, with the choice depending on cell number. Each cell subset was processed separately to prevent cross-contamination, with patient and healthy donor samples processed together. The immunoSEQ multiplex PCR was used to amplify TCRB sequences from cDNA, yielding 87-bp fragments that span the CDR3 region. Sequencing of the amplicons was done on the Illumina HiSeq platform. Per the original workflow: PCR bias was computationally corrected using synthetic template baselines, reads within Hamming distance 2 were collapsed, and singletons that could not be merged were discarded. Reads were aligned to IMGT to assign V, D and J genes, CDR3 length, and insertions or deletions at six rearrangement sites. Within each subset, clonotype counts were normalized to sorted cell number, and only after that were true diversity and Gini coefficients computed with the tcR R package. The overlap coefficient, calculated on TCRB nucleotide sequences, was used to quantify repertoire sharing. TCRdb mirrors the immuneACCESS table, restricted to in-frame sequences. Some clones are absent from its copies; in checked studies, under half trace to an unresolved V gene, and the reason for the others is unknown. V and J calls and clone size come straight from that table; D and trimming were deduced from the DNA. In this sample the table shows 160,000 or so clones, 8.5% to 10% of which occur a single time. The top ten clonotypes cover 0.7% of the sample.

Paper-wide results and their limitations: Naive, central memory and regulatory TCRB repertoires appeared more similar among patients than among healthy donors. In all four CD4+ subsets, TCRB CDR3 length was moderately but significantly shorter in type 1 diabetes patients. Because cDNA rather than genomic DNA was sequenced, highly expressing activated cells could have been over-represented, although no difference in activation and CD3 levels was found between groups. HLA sub-analyses involved small numbers of individuals, so any influence of HLA type on TCRB rearrangement remained unresolved. At VDJ recombination sites, type 1 diabetes patients had fewer insertions and more deleted nucleotides, which implies abnormalities in thymic rearrangement. Shorter templates might have been favored by PCR, but patient and control samples were amplified and corrected together, so both groups would have been affected equally by any skew.

Concerning this clone itself: Its antigen has not been determined. Base qualities were left out, and no much larger clone turns up one base away.

Each donor gave one peripheral blood draw, approximately 0.11 L on average, collected into heparinised tubes. A BD FACSAria II was used to sort naive, central memory, regulatory and stem cell-like memory CD4+ T cells with a panel that included CD45RO, CCR7, CD25, CD127, CD95 and CD27. Every sorted population had a purity above 95%. PBMCs were separated immediately by Lymphoprep density gradient centrifugation and were stained directly, without being cultured. So that batch effects would be minimized, each experiment stained and sorted samples in pairs, pairing one healthy donor with one patient. From cysteine to phenylalanine, the CDR3 is 14 amino acids long. Kept here is only the CDR3 DNA, which spans 42 bases and is read in frame from base 1. The germline ends are 6 bases apart after V is trimmed by 0 bases and J by 4 bases. From the germline V gene, CDR1 is MNHEY and CDR2 is SVGAGI.

The sequence is built from TRBV6-5 and TRBJ2-2; no D segment can be confidently identified. Specimen: central memory CD4+ T cells from blood. This receptor was taken from a woman younger than 45 with type 1 diabetes. The CDR3 in this case is CASSYSRVTGELFF. The sequence in DNA is TGTGCCAGCAGTTACTCGAGAGTCACCGGGGAGCTGTTTTTT.